A single sample gave rise to the 8 T cell receptor beta chains below, sequenced in a study of cytomegalovirus exposure and HLA in healthy donors. A multiplex PCR was run with 60 Vbeta primers and 13 Jbeta primers. The data were produced by immunoSEQ multiplex PCR, yet TCRdb's version contains in-frame clones alone and is incomplete. The sample yields about 160,000 clones, 80% seen once. Sequenced input: PBMCs. These receptors were taken from a man aged 25 to 40 in good health and CMV-seronegative.

The chain couples TRBV9 to TRBJ2-1; the match to TRBD2 covers 8 bases. The germline V gene encodes CDR1 SGDLS and CDR2 YYNGEE. CDR3 length: 15 amino acids. After removal of 0 bases from V and 7 bases from J, the junction contained 6 bases not matched to a gene. The CDR3 here is CASSVGSGALNEQFF. In DNA, the CDR3 is TGTGCCAGCAGCGTAGGTAGCGGGGCCTTGAATGAGCAGTTCTTC.

The chain couples TRBV7-2 to TRBJ2-7, with 7 bases fitting TRBD2. Germline CDR1 SGHTA, CDR2 FQGNSA. The CDR3 length is 15 residues. V shed 5 bases, J shed 0 bases, and the junction held 7 bases outside the gene matches. CDR3: CASSPLAVSSYEQYF. The CDR3 region has the DNA TGTGCCAGCAGCCCTCTAGCGGTAAGCTCCTACGAGCAGTACTTC.

The rearrangement uses TRBV28 and TRBJ2-7; TRBD1 agrees at 10 bases. The CDR3 totals 14 residues. Germline CDR1 reads MDHEN; CDR2 reads SYDVKM. The junction had 6 bases not matched to a gene; V was cut back by 5 bases and J by 5 bases. CDR3 in DNA: TGTGCCAGCAGTATCGGACAGGGGGGGAACGAGCAGTACTTC. Amino acid sequence: CASSIGQGGNEQYF.

The chain combines TRBV4-3 with TRBJ1-2, with a tentative D call TRBD1 (5 bases). V was cut by 3 bases and J by 2 bases, with 16 bases left in between. CDR3 length: 16 amino acids. Germline lookup yields CDR1 LGHNA and CDR2 YSLEER. The CDR3 here is CASSQPSKGANYGYTF. The DNA for the CDR3 is TGCGCCAGCAGCCAGCCCTCTAAAGGGGCGAACTATGGCTACACCTTC.

V is TRBV28 and J is TRBJ1-5; 10 positions agree with TRBD1. The CDR3 has 15 residues. Germline trimming cut 5 bases from V and 6 bases from J; bases unmatched to any gene: 7. Germline lookup yields CDR1 MDHEN and CDR2 SYDVKM. The CDR3, as DNA: TGTGCCAGCAGTGCCCCGACAGGGGGCGGTCAGCCCCAGCATTTT. Amino acids: CASSAPTGGGQPQHF.

The chain is built from TRBV9 and TRBJ1-1; TRBD1 might be the D (5 bases). This CDR3 has 13 amino acids. V was cut by 7 bases and J by 5 bases, with 15 bases left in between. Germline loops: CDR1 SGDLS, CDR2 YYNGEE. The CDR3, as DNA: TGTGCCAGCTGCCCCCAGGGTGGGACTGAAGCTTTCTTT. Protein sequence: CASCPQGGTEAFF.

The rearrangement links TRBV29-1 to TRBJ2-5; D is ambiguous. The DNA end is more similar to TRBJ2-7, so the J call may be wrong. The germline V gene has CDR1 SQVTM and CDR2 ANQGSEA. This CDR3 is built from 16 residues. CDR3 nucleotide sequence: TGCAGCGTTGATTCGGCAGGATCCCAGCTCCCCTACGAGCAGTACTTC. Translation gives CSVDSAGSQLPYEQYF.

The chain uses TRBV28 and TRBJ1-2; a possible D gene is TRBD1 (6 bases). Germline CDR1 and CDR2: MDHEN and SYDVKM. V lost 7 bases and J 6 bases, leaving 21 bases between the germline ends. This CDR3 has 15 amino acids. This CDR3 is CASTVTGHNRDGYTF. In DNA, the CDR3 is TGTGCCAGCACAGTAACAGGGCACAATCGGGATGGCTACACCTTC.